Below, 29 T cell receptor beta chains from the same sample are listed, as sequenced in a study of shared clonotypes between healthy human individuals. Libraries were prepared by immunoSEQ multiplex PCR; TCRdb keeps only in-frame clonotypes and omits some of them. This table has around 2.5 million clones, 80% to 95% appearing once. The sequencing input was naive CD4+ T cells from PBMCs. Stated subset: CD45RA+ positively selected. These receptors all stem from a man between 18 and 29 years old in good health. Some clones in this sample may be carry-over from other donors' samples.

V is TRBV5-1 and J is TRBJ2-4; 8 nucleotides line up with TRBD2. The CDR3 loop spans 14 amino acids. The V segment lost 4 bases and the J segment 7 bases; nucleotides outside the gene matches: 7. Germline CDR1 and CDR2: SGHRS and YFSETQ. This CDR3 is CASSPDPSGNIQYF. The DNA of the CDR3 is TGCGCCAGCAGCCCTGACCCTAGCGGGAACATTCAGTACTTC.

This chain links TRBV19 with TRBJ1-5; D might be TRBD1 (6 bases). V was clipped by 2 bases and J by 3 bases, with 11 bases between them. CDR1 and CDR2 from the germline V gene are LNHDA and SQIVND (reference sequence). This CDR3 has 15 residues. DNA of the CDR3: TGTGCCAGTAGTATAAGGGGGTCCCACAATCAGCCCCAGCATTTT. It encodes CASSIRGSHNQPQHF.

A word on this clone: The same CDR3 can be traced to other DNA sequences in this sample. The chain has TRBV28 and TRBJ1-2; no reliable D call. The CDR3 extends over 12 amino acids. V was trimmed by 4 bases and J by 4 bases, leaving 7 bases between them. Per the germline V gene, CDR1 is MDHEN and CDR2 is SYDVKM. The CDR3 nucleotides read TGTGCCAGCAGTTCCCCCTCCTATGGCTACACCTTC. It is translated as CASSSPSYGYTF.

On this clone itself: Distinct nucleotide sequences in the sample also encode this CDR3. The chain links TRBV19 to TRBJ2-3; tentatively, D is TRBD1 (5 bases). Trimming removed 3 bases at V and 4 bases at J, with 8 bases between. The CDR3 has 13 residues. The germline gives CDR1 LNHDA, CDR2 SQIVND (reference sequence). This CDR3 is CASSMQGADTQYF. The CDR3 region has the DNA TGTGCCAGTAGTATGCAGGGCGCAGATACGCAGTATTTT.

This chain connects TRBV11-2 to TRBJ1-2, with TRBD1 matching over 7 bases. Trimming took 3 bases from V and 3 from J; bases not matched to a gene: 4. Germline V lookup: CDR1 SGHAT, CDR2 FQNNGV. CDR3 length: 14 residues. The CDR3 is CASSFTTGDYGYTF. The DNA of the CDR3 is TGTGCCAGCAGCTTTACCACAGGGGACTATGGCTACACCTTC.

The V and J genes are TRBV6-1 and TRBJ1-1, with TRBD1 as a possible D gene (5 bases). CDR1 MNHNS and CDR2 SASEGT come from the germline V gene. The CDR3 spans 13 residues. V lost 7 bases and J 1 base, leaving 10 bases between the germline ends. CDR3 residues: CASKITGNTEAFF. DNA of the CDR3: TGTGCCAGCAAGATTACAGGGAACACTGAAGCTTTCTTT.

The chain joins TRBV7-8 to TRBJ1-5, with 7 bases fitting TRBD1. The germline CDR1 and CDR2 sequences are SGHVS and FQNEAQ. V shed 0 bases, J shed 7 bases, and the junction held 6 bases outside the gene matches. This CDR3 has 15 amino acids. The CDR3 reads CASSLATGIGQPQHF. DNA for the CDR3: TGTGCCAGCAGCTTAGCGACAGGGATAGGACAGCCCCAGCATTTT.

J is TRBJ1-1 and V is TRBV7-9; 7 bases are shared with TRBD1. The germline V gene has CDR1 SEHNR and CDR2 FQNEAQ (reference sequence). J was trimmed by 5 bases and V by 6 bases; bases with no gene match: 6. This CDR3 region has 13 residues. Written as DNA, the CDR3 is TGTGCCAGCAGTTTCGACAGGGAAACTGAAGCTTTCTTT. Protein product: CASSFDRETEAFF.

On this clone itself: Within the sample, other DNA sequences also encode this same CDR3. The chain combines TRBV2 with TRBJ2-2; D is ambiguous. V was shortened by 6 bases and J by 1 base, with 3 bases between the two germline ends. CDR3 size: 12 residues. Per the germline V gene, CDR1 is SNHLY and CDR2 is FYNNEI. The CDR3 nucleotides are TGTGCCAGCAGCCAGAACACCGGGGAGCTGTTTTTT. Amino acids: CASSQNTGELFF.

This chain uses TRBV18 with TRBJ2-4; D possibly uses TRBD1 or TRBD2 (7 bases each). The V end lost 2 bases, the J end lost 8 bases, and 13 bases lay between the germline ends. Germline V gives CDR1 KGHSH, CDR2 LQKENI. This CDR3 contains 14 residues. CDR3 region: CASSPDPGGDIQYF. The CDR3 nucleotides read TGTGCCAGCTCACCAGACCCAGGGGGGGACATTCAGTACTTC.

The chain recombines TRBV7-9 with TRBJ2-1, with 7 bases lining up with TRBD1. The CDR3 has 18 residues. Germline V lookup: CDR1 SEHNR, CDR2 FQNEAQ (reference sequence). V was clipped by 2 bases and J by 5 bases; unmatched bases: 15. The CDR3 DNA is TGTGCCAGCAGCTTAAGGCCCATGGCGGCAGGGGGAAACAATGAGCAGTTCTTC. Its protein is CASSLRPMAAGGNNEQFF.

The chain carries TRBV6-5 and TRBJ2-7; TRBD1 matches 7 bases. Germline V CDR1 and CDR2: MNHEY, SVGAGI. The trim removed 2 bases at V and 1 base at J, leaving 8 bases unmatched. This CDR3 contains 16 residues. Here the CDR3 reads CASSYPTRQGSYEQYF. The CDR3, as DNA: TGTGCCAGCAGTTACCCCACCCGACAGGGTTCCTACGAGCAGTACTTC.

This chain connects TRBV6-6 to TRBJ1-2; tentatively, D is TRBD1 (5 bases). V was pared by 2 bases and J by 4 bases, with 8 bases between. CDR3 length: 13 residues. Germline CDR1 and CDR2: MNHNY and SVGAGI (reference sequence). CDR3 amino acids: CASSYTGGYGYTF. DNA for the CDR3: TGTGCCAGCAGTTACACGGGGGGCTATGGCTACACCTTC.

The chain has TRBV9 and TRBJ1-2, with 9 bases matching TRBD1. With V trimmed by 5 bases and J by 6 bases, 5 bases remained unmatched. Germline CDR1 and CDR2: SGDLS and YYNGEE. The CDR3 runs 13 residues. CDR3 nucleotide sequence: TGTGCCAGCAGTACAGGGGGCGCGGATGGCTACACCTTC. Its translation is CASSTGGADGYTF.

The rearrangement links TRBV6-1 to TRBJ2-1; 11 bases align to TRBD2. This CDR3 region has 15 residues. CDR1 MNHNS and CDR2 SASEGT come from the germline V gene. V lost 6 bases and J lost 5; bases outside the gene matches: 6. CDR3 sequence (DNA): TGTGCCAGCAGAAGACTAGCGGGGATTGACAATGAGCAGTTCTTC. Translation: CASRRLAGIDNEQFF.

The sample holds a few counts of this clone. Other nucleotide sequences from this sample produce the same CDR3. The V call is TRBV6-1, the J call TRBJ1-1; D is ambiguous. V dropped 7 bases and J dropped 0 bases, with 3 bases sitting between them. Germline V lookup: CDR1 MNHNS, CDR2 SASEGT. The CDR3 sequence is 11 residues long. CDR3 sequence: CASTLNTEAFF. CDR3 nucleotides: TGTGCCAGCACCCTGAACACTGAAGCTTTCTTT.

CDR3 sequence reads: CASSLGRQSNQPQHF. The CDR3 region has the DNA TGTGCCAGCAGTTTGGGACGACAGAGCAATCAGCCCCAGCATTTT. The rearrangement links TRBV27 to TRBJ1-5, with D tentatively TRBD1 (5 bases). Germline CDR1 reads MNHEY; CDR2 reads SMNVEV (reference sequence). V lost 3 bases and J 1 base, leaving 10 bases between the germline ends. The CDR3 covers 15 residues.

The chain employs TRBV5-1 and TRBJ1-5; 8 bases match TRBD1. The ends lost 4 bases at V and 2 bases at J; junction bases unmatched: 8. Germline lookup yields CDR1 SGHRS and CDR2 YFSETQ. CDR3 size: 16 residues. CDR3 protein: CASSTETGEGNQPQHF. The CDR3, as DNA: TGCGCCAGCAGCACTGAGACAGGGGAGGGCAATCAGCCCCAGCATTTT.

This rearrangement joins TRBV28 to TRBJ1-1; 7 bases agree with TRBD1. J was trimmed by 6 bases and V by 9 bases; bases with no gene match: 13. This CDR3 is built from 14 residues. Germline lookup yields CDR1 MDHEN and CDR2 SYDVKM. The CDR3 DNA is TGTGCCAGTCCACCGCAGGGGGGGTCGCCTGAAGCTTTCTTT. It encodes CASPPQGGSPEAFF. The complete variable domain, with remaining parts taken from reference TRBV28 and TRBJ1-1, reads DVKVTQSSRYLVKRTGEKVFLECVQDMDHENMFWYRQDPGLGLRLIYFSYDVKMKEKGDIPEGYSVSREKKERFSLILESASTNQTSMYLCASPPQGGSPEAFFGQGTRLTVV.

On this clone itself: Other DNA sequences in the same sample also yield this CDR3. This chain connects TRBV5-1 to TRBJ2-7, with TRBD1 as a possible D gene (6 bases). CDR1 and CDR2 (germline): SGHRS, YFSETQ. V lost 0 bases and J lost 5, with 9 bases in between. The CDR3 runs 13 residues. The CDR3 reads CASSLVGGNEQYF. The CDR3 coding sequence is TGCGCCAGCAGCTTGGTTGGGGGCAACGAGCAGTACTTC.

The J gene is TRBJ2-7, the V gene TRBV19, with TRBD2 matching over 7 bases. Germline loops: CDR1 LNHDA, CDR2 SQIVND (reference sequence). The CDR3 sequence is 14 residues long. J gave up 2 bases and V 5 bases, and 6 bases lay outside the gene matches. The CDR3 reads CASSGRGSAYEQYF. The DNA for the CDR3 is TGTGCCAGTAGTGGGCGCGGGAGCGCCTACGAGCAGTACTTC.

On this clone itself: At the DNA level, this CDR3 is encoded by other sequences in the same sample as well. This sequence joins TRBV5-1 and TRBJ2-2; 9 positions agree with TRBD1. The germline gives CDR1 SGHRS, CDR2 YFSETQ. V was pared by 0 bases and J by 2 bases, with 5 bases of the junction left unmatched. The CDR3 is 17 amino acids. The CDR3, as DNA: TGCGCCAGCAGCTTGGGACCGGGACAGGGTAACACCGGGGAGCTGTTTTTT. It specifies CASSLGPGQGNTGELFF.

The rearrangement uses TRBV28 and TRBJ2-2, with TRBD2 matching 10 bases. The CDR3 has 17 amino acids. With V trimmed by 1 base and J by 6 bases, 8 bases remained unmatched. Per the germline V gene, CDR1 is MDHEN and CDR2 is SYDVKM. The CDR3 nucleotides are TGTGCCAGCAGTTTATTTTTTCTAGCGGGAGAAGCCGGGGAGCTGTTTTTT. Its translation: CASSLFFLAGEAGELFF. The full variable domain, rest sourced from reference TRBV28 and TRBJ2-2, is DVKVTQSSRYLVKRTGEKVFLECVQDMDHENMFWYRQDPGLGLRLIYFSYDVKMKEKGDIPEGYSVSREKKERFSLILESASTNQTSMYLCASSLFFLAGEAGELFFGEGSRLTVL.

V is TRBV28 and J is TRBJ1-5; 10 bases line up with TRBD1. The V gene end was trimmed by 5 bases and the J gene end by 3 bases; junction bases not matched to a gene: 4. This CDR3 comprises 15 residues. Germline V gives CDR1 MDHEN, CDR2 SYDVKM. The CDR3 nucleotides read TGTGCCAGCAGTGGGGGACAGGGGTACAATCAGCCCCAGCATTTT. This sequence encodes CASSGGQGYNQPQHF.

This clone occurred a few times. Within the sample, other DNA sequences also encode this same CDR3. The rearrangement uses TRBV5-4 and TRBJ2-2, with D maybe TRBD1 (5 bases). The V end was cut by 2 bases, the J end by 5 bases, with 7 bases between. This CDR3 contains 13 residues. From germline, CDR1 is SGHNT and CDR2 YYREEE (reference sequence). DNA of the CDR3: TGTGCCAGCAGCTTAGGACAAACCGGGGAGCTGTTTTTT. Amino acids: CASSLGQTGELFF. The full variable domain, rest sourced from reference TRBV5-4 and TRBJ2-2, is ETGVTQSPTHLIKTRGQQVTLRCSSQSGHNTVSWYQQALGQGPQFIFQYYREEENGRGNFPPRFSGLQFPNYSSELNVNALELDDSALYLCASSLGQTGELFFGEGSRLTVL.

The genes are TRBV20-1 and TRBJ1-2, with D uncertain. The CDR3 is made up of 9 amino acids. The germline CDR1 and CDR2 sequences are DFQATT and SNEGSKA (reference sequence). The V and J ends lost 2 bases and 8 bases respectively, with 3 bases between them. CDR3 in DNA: TGCAGTGCTAGATGGGGCTACACCTTC. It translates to CSARWGYTF.

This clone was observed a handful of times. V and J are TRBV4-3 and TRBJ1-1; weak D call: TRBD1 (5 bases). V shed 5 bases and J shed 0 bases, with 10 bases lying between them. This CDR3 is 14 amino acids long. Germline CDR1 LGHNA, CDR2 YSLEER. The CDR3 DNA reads TGCGCCAGCAGCTGGGACGGCTTGAACACTGAAGCTTTCTTT. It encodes CASSWDGLNTEAFF.

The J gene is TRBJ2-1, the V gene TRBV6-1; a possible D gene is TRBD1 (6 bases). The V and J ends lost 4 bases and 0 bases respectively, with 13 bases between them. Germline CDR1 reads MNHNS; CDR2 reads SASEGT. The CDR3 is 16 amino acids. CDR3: CASSAPGTSSYNEQFF. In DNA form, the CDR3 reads TGTGCCAGCAGTGCCCCCGGGACAAGCTCCTACAATGAGCAGTTCTTC.

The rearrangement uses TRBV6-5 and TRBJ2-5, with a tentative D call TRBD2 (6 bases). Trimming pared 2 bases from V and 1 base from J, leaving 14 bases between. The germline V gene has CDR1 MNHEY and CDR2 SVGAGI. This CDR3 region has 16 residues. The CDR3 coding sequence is TGTGCCAGCAGTTACGCGGGACCAGGACGCCAAGAGACCCAGTACTTC. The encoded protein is CASSYAGPGRQETQYF.